This T cell receptor beta chain was documented in a study of blood T cell repertoires in COVID-19. At the level of the study: Samples of COVID-19 (acute and convalescent) were obtained from the United States, Italy and Spain.

This CDR3 has 14 amino acids. The germline CDR1 and CDR2 sequences are SGHNT and YENEEA. Trimming took 4 bases from V and 5 from J, leaving 14 bases between them. TCRdb keeps only in-frame clones here, not all; method: immunoSEQ multiplex PCR. The table shows 100,000 or so clones, with around 92% occurring only once. The clonotype comes from a woman aged 60-70 years with active COVID-19. Sequenced input: peripheral blood. The genes are TRBV11-3 and TRBJ2-5; D might be TRBD1 (6 bases). The DNA for the CDR3 is TGTGCCAGCAGCTCCCCAGGGGCGGTGGAGACCCAGTACTTC. Encoded protein: CASSSPGAVETQYF.